This T cell receptor (beta chain) was observed in a study of post-analysis software for immune sequencing data. Study findings and constraints: Compared against controls, patients with multiple sclerosis displayed significantly lower normalized Chao1 diversity. Compared with controls, patients had more of five TRBV segments, including TRBV5-6, TRBV5-1 and TRBV20-1. Under F measure analysis, samples from one preparation batch co-clustered strongly.

Unique molecular identifiers featured in each of the TCR beta cDNA libraries. Out of about 0.95 to 10 million T cells, about 520,000 cDNA molecules were generated. TCRdb processed the PCR reads anew with MiXCR; each CDR3 protein has one entry. The data hold more than 450,000 distinct CDR3 sequences, with 44% observed a single time. The CDR3 covers 16 residues. Germline CDR1 reads DFQATT; CDR2 reads SNEGSKA (reference sequence). The V and J ends lost 6 bases and 0 bases respectively, with 18 bases between them. A note on this clonotype: Its antigen is currently unknown.

This chain links TRBV20-1 with TRBJ1-5, with a tentative D call TRBD1 (6 bases). The sequenced material came from blood. The receptor was isolated from a girl between 10 and 17 years old with multiple sclerosis. Written as DNA, the CDR3 is TGCAGTGCCCTTAAGGACAGAATTAATAGCAATCAGCCCCAGCATTTT. Its protein product is CSALKDRINSNQPQHF.